The rows below give T cell receptor beta chains drawn from one sample of a study of graft-versus-host responses after intestinal transplantation. Using immunoSEQ multiplex PCR, the repertoire was profiled, and TCRdb retains in-frame clones only, with some absent. Here the sample spans some 110,000 clones, over 75% being singletons. Their antigen targets remain unknown. The starting material was unstimulated CD4+ T cells sorted from spleen or lymph node cells, obtained before intestinal transplant. The receptors originated from a human donor who received an intestinal transplant. The CDR3 runs from the conserved cysteine through the conserved F or W. D genes are given only for firm matches. Part of the rows lack a size; the others show once, few, many or a class for expanded clones.

TRBD2	once	TRBJ2-5	TRBV5-1	14	TGCGCCAGCAGCTCCGGGACTAGTCGAGAGACCCAGTACTTC	CASSSGTSRETQYF
TRBD2	-	TRBJ2-7	TRBV28	17	TGTGCCAGCAGTGTAGGGACTAGCGGGACAACTACCTACGAGCAGTACTTC	CASSVGTSGTTTYEQYF
-	-	TRBJ2-7	TRBV28	8	TGTGCCAGCAGCGAGCAGTACTTC	CASSEQYF
-	once	TRBJ2-1	TRBV9	14	TGTGCCAGCAGAGCGGATAGCGGTGGAAATGAGCAGTTCTTC	CASRADSGGNEQFF
TRBD2	-	TRBJ2-7	TRBV19	18	TGTGCCAGTAGTATGAGAGGGGGGACTAGCGGGACTCCCTACGAGCAGTACTTC	CASSMRGGTSGTPYEQYF
TRBD1	few	TRBJ1-1	TRBV11-2	13	TGTGCCAGCAGCGGGGACAGGAACACTGAAGCTTTCTTT	CASSGDRNTEAFF
-	-	TRBJ2-1	TRBV2	14	TGTGCCAGCCGGCCGGACGTCCTTAACAATGAGCAGTTCTTC	CASRPDVLNNEQFF
-	-	TRBJ1-1	TRBV27	14	TGTGCCAGCAGTTCCCCCGGTCTGAACACTGAAGCTTTCTTT	CASSSPGLNTEAFF
-	once	TRBJ1-5	TRBV6-1	13	TGTGCCAGCAGTGAATTTGGGAATCAGCCCCAGCATTTT	CASSEFGNQPQHF
-	-	TRBJ1-4	TRBV5-4	14	TGTGCCAGCAGCTTGTACAGCCGTAATGAAAAACTGTTTTTT	CASSLYSRNEKLFF
-	once	TRBJ2-7	TRBV5-6	13	TGTGCCAGCAGCTTTTATGGGTTCCACGAGCAGTACTTC	CASSFYGFHEQYF
TRBD2	-	TRBJ2-7	TRBV5-4	15	TGTGCCAGCAGCCCGGGACTAGCCAACTCCTACGAGCAGTACTTC	CASSPGLANSYEQYF
-	-	TRBJ2-3	TRBV30	19	TGTGCCTGGACCCGCAACCCAGGAGGGGGTTTACGCACTACAGATACGCAGTATTTT	CAWTRNPGGGLRTTDTQYF
TRBD1	once	TRBJ2-3	TRBV5-1	13	TGCGCCAGCAGCAGGACAGGGAGCGATACGCAGTATTTT	CASSRTGSDTQYF
TRBD1	-	TRBJ2-5	TRBV19	13	TGTGCCAGTAGAGACAGGGGCCAAGAGACCCAGTACTTC	CASRDRGQETQYF
-	-	TRBJ1-3	TRBV18	16	TGTGCCAGCTCAATTGCACGGGACGTCTCTGGAAACACCATATATTTT	CASSIARDVSGNTIYF
TRBD2	-	TRBJ2-1	TRBV13	19	TGTGCCAGCAGCTTATTAGCGGGAGTTCCTGCTCCCCAAGTCGATGAGCAGTTCTTC	CASSLLAGVPAPQVDEQFF
TRBD2	-	TRBJ2-7	TRBV4-2	17	TGTGCCAGCAGCCAAGATCCAGCGGGGCCCCCCTCCTACGAGCAGTACTTC	CASSQDPAGPPSYEQYF
TRBD2	-	TRBJ2-7	TRBV28	15	TGTGCCAGCATACGGTGGGGTAGCGGGAGGGGGGAGCAGTACTTC	CASIRWGSGRGEQYF
-	-	TRBJ2-4	TRBV28	15	TGTGCCAGCAGTTTTGGGTCGCTAAGGTTAGACATTCAGTACTTC	CASSFGSLRLDIQYF
-	-	TRBJ1-5	TRBV18	15	TGTGCCAGCTCACCACCGGATAATGAACTCTCGCCCCAGCATTTT	CASSPPDNELSPQHF
-	few	TRBJ2-7	TRBV28	14	TGTGCCAGCAGTCCCGGGACACAGTTGTACGAGCAGTACTTC	CASSPGTQLYEQYF
TRBD1	-	TRBJ1-1	TRBV6-6	15	TGTGCCAGCAGTGAGAAGGGACAGGGGAACACTGAAGCTTTCTTT	CASSEKGQGNTEAFF
-	-	TRBJ2-2	TRBV6-5	14	TGTGCCAGCACTTACTCGCAGATCACCGGGGAGCTGTTTTTT	CASTYSQITGELFF
-	-	TRBJ2-2	TRBV10-3	14	TGTGCCATCAGTGGCAGGGCTAACACCGGGGAGCTGTTTTTT	CAISGRANTGELFF
-	-	TRBJ2-7	TRBV7-7	12	TGTGCCAGCAGCGTAGACGGGTACGAGCAGTACTTC	CASSVDGYEQYF
TRBD2	-	TRBJ2-5	TRBV10-2	20	TGCGCCAGCAGTGGGGGTTTGGTGTCTAGCGGGGGGCGTGCGCAAGAGACCCAGTACTTC	CASSGGLVSSGGRAQETQYF
TRBD2	-	TRBJ2-5	TRBV9	15	TGTGCCAGCAGCGTAGCTACTAGCGGGGTTTCGTCCCAGTACTTC	CASSVATSGVSSQYF
TRBD1	-	TRBJ1-5	TRBV5-1	13	TGCGCCAGCAGCTTGGTTTCAGGGGGCGCCCAGCATTTT	CASSLVSGGAQHF